Following are 21 T cell receptor beta chains from one sample sequenced in a study of cytomegalovirus exposure and HLA in healthy donors. Produced via immunoSEQ multiplex PCR; TCRdb's table is partial and in-frame only. Of some 130,000 clones in the sample, 89% were seen once. Sequencing was done on a sample of PBMCs. The receptors originated from a woman aged 18-29 years in good health and CMV-seronegative.

This clone was observed at least ten times. The rearrangement joins TRBV6-1 to TRBJ2-1, with a tentative D call TRBD1 (6 bases). Germline V gives CDR1 MNHNS, CDR2 SASEGT. The ends were cut back, 2 bases at V and 3 bases at J, with 14 bases in the middle. The CDR3 covers 16 residues. The CDR3 DNA follows: TGTGCCAGCAGTGAACGCAGGGGAGATAGCTACAATGAGCAGTTCTTC. Translated, it gives CASSERRGDSYNEQFF.

V gene TRBV7-2 combines with J gene TRBJ1-6; possible D gene TRBD1, 5 bases. CDR3 size: 13 residues. Germline CDR1 is SGHTA and CDR2 is FQGNSA. Trimming removed 4 bases from V and 10 bases from J, with 11 bases in between. In nucleotides, the CDR3 is TGTGCCAGCAGCTCGGAGGGGCCCTCACCCCTCCACTTT. It specifies CASSSEGPSPLHF.

This sequence joins TRBV6-1 and TRBJ1-5; D unclear. The CDR3 length is 11 residues. Deletions cut 0 bases from V and 9 bases from J, with 3 bases between. Germline-derived CDR1 and CDR2 are MNHNS and SASEGT. DNA for the CDR3: TGTGCCAGCAGTGAAGCTCGGCCCCAGCATTTT. Its protein product is CASSEARPQHF.

The chain joins TRBV6-1 to TRBJ2-7, with D hard to call. The CDR3 extends over 15 amino acids. V gave up 1 base and J gave up 1 base, with 11 bases separating them. Germline V gene data show CDR1 as MNHNS and CDR2 as SASEGT. CDR3 sequence (DNA): TGTGCCAGCAGTGAAGGTCCAGGAACTTCCTACGAGCAGTACTTC. Amino acids: CASSEGPGTSYEQYF.

V gene TRBV5-1 combines with J gene TRBJ2-1; tentatively, D is TRBD1 (6 bases). Germline lookup yields CDR1 SGHRS and CDR2 YFSETQ. V was shortened by 8 bases and J by 6 bases, with 18 bases between the two germline ends. The CDR3 has 14 amino acids. CDR3: CASVNAQGSNEQFF. CDR3 bases: TGCGCCAGTGTGAATGCTCAGGGGAGCAATGAGCAGTTCTTC.

The chain recombines TRBV2 with TRBJ1-6; TRBD1 matches 11 bases. The CDR3 has 14 amino acids. V lost 7 bases and J lost 7; bases outside the gene matches: 3. Looked up from germline, CDR1 is SNHLY and CDR2 is FYNNEI. The CDR3 DNA is TGTGCCAGCAAAGGGACAGGGGGGAATTCACCCCTCCACTTT. This sequence encodes CASKGTGGNSPLHF.

The chain employs TRBV6-4 and TRBJ2-7; tentative D call: TRBD1 (5 bases). The CDR3 has 14 residues. Germline loops: CDR1 MRHNA, CDR2 SNTAGT. With 3 bases removed from V and 4 bases from J, the gap between germline ends came to 13 bases. Here the CDR3 DNA reads TGTGCCAGCAGTGAGTGGCAGGGTAATTACGAGCAGTACTTC. This codes for CASSEWQGNYEQYF.

The chain combines TRBV11-2 with TRBJ1-1; no clear D gene. The germline V and J ends were trimmed by 5 bases and 11 bases, with 18 bases remaining between them. This CDR3 has 13 amino acids. CDR1 and CDR2 (germline): SGHAT, FQNNGV. The CDR3 DNA reads TGTGCCAGCAGCCAGACCTGGGCAGGTGGGGCTTTCTTT. This encodes CASSQTWAGGAFF.

The rearrangement links TRBV4-2 to TRBJ1-2; perhaps TRBD1 as D (5 bases). Germline V CDR1 and CDR2: LGHNA, YNFKEQ. Between the trimmed V and J ends, which lost 8 bases and 1 base, there was a span of 20 bases. This CDR3 has 16 residues. In DNA form, the CDR3 reads TGTGCCAGCGGTCGGGGGGAACGGGATCATAACTATGGCTACACCTTC. Translated, it gives CASGRGERDHNYGYTF.

Only a few counts were recorded for this clone. The chain has TRBV5-1 and TRBJ2-5; TRBD1 agrees at 10 bases. This CDR3 contains 14 residues. Germline CDR1 SGHRS, CDR2 YFSETQ. V lost 4 bases and J lost 5; bases outside the gene matches: 5. The DNA for the CDR3 is TGCGCCAGCAGCCTGGGACAGGGGTACGAGACCCAGTACTTC. Translation gives CASSLGQGYETQYF.

The count of this clone is one. CDR3 protein: CASSLWPVGGELFF. CDR3 bases: TGTGCCAGCAGTTTATGGCCCGTTGGCGGGGAGCTGTTTTTT. This chain joins TRBV27 and TRBJ2-2; no reliable D call. The germline V and J ends were trimmed by 1 base and 7 bases, with 10 bases remaining between them. The CDR3 loop spans 14 amino acids. Germline loops: CDR1 MNHEY, CDR2 SMNVEV (reference sequence).

The V and J genes are TRBV5-1 and TRBJ2-5, with a possible D match to TRBD2 (6 bases). CDR1 is SGHRS, CDR2 YFSETQ, per germline. V was shortened by 0 bases and J by 3 bases, with 9 bases between the two germline ends. This CDR3 comprises 14 residues. The DNA for the CDR3 is TGCGCCAGCAGCTTGGAGGGCGGGGAAGAGACCCAGTACTTC. It specifies CASSLEGGEETQYF.

V usage is TRBV16 and J usage is TRBJ1-1, with D tentatively TRBD1 (5 bases). V was clipped by 0 bases and J by 8 bases, with 7 bases between them. The CDR3 is 12 residues long. The V gene's germline CDR1 is KGHSY and CDR2 FQNENV. CDR3 region: CASSQSGGEAFF. Written as DNA, the CDR3 is TGTGCCAGCAGCCAATCGGGGGGGGAAGCTTTCTTT.

The chain carries TRBV4-1 and TRBJ1-3; D unresolved. Germline CDR1 MGHRA, CDR2 YSYEKL. The CDR3 runs to 17 residues. With 1 base removed from V and 4 bases from J, the gap between germline ends came to 17 bases. CDR3 sequence (DNA): TGCGCCAGCAGCCAAGCGCCCGGACTCATTCCCGGAAACACCATATATTTT. Translated, it gives CASSQAPGLIPGNTIYF.

The rearrangement uses TRBV7-9 and TRBJ2-3; 12 bases are shared with TRBD2. CDR3 length: 16 residues. Germline CDR1 is SEHNR and CDR2 is FQNEAQ (reference sequence). J lost 2 bases, V lost 5 bases, and 5 bases had no gene match. DNA for the CDR3: TGTGCCAGCAGCCCCGGGACTAGCGGGTTCACAGATACGCAGTATTTT. Translating it yields CASSPGTSGFTDTQYF. Filled out from reference TRBV7-9 and TRBJ2-3, the complete variable domain reads DTGVSQNPRHKITKRGQNVTFRCDPISEHNRLYWYRQTLGQGPEFLTYFQNEAQLEKSRLLSDRFSAERPKGSFSTLEIQRTEQGDSAMYLCASSPGTSGFTDTQYFGPGTRLTVL.

This clone was seen only once. The gene calls are TRBV4-1 and TRBJ2-5, with D perhaps matching TRBD2 (6 bases). The germline CDR1 and CDR2 sequences are MGHRA and YSYEKL. Trimming took off 0 bases at V and 5 bases at J, with 13 bases between the two ends. The CDR3 is 15 amino acids. CDR3: CASSQDAGTAETQYF. As DNA, the CDR3 is TGCGCCAGCAGCCAAGACGCGGGGACGGCGGAGACCCAGTACTTC.

Comment on this clone: Mismatch with germline at one junction end may stem from a read error. The rearrangement joins TRBV7-7 to TRBJ2-3, with 8 bases matching TRBD2. Germline assignment: CDR1 SSHAT and CDR2 FNYEAQ (reference sequence). The CDR3 consists of 14 residues. The CDR3 spells CASSSGTSSDTQYF. Here the CDR3 DNA reads TGTGCTAGCAGTTCCGGGACTAGTTCCGATACGCAGTATTTT.

The V and J genes are TRBV6-4 and TRBJ1-1; 8 positions match TRBD1. The CDR3 runs 16 residues. J was trimmed by 2 bases and V by 5 bases; bases with no gene match: 10. Per the germline V gene, CDR1 is MRHNA and CDR2 is SNTAGT. The CDR3 spells CASSYGAGGFNTEAFF. The CDR3 coding sequence is TGTGCCAGCAGTTACGGGGCAGGGGGCTTCAACACTGAAGCTTTCTTT.

The chain employs TRBV19 and TRBJ2-7, with D possibly being TRBD1 (7 bases). Trimming removed 4 bases from V and 4 bases from J, with 17 bases in between. Germline CDR1 and CDR2: LNHDA and SQIVND (reference sequence). The CDR3 runs to 15 residues. CDR3 sequence (DNA): TGTGCCAGTAGTAAAGGGGGCGGGGATCCGTACGAGCAGTACTTC. This codes for CASSKGGGDPYEQYF.

Comment on this clone: This CDR3 is also generated by other DNA sequences in the sample. The V call is TRBV4-1, the J call TRBJ2-7; a possible D gene is TRBD2 (6 bases). The length of the CDR3 is 13 residues. CDR1 is MGHRA, CDR2 YSYEKL, per germline. The V end lost 0 bases, the J end lost 3 bases, and 6 bases lay between the germline ends. The CDR3 sequence: CASSQERGYEQYF. Written as DNA, the CDR3 is TGCGCCAGCAGCCAAGAGCGGGGCTACGAGCAGTACTTC.

V gene TRBV4-1 combines with J gene TRBJ1-1; D is unresolved. The ends were cut back, 2 bases at V and 0 bases at J, with 7 bases in the middle. This CDR3 has 14 residues. Germline V gene sequence: CDR1 MGHRA, CDR2 YSYEKL. The CDR3 DNA follows: TGCGCCAGCAGCCAAAGTACTTTGAACACTGAAGCTTTCTTT. Translated: CASSQSTLNTEAFF.